Detailed here is one TCR beta chain. One junction end disagrees with the germline gene, perhaps due to a read error. This record comes from a study of blood T cells in healthy people across ages. Each of the donors had 9 to 10 milliliters of peripheral blood drawn into EDTA-treated Vacutainer tubes. CDR1 and CDR2 (germline): SGHRS, YFSETQ. The CDR3 is made up of 15 amino acids. It was with a sample-barcoded 5' primer and a J-beta primer mix that a second PCR of roughly 7 to 12 cycles was run. TCRdb ran MiXCR on the 5' RACE reads and lists one entry per CDR3 protein. The top ten hold less than 9.5% of the sample, which has about 1.7 million distinct CDR3 sequences, roughly 30% seen once.

The chain employs TRBV5-1 and TRBJ1-1; 11 positions agree with TRBD1. The sequenced sample consisted of blood. This clonotype originated in a woman under 40 in good health. CDR3 sequence: CASSLDRGRNTEAFF. DNA of the CDR3: TGTGCCAGCAGTCTGGACAGGGGGCGCAACACTGAAGCTTTCTTT. Combining the CDR3 with reference TRBV5-1 and TRBJ1-1 gives the whole variable domain KAGVTQTPRYLIKTRGQQVTLSCSPISGHRSVSWYQQTPGQGLQFLFEYFSETQRNKGNFPGRFSGRQFSNSRSEMNVSTLELGDSALYLCASSLDRGRNTEAFFGQGTRLTVV.